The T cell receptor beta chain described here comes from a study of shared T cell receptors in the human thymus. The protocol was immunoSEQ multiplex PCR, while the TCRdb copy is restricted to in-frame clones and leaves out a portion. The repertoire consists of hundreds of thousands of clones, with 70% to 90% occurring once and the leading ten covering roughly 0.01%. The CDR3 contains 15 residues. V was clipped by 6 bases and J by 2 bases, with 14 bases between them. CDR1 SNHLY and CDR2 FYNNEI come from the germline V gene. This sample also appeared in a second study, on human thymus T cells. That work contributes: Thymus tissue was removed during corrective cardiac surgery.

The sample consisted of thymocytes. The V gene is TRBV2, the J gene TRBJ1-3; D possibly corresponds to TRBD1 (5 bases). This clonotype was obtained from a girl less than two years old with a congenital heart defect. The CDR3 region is CASRVSGVAGNTIYF. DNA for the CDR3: TGTGCCAGCAGGGTCTCGGGGGTTGCTGGAAACACCATATATTTT.